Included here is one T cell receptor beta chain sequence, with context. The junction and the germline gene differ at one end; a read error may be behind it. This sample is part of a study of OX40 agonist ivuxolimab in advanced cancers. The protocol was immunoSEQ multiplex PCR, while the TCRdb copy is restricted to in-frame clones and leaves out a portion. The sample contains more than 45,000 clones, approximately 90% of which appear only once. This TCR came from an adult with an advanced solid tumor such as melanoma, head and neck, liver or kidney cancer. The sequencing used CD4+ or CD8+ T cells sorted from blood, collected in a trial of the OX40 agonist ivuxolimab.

The CDR3 sequence is CASSLLASGSSTGELFF. CDR3 sequence (DNA): TGTGCCAGCAGCTTATTGGCTTCGGGATCCTCCACCGGGGAGCTGTTTTTT. The rearrangement links TRBV28 to TRBJ2-2, with a tentative D call TRBD2 (5 bases). This CDR3 has 17 residues. CDR1 MDHEN and CDR2 SYDVKM come from the germline V gene.